The next 25 T cell receptor beta chains were all read from a single sample in a study of T cells in Graves' hyperthyroidism and ophthalmopathy. Regions amplified from RNA transcripts were the TCR beta CDR3 regions. The TCR CDR3 first-round RT-PCR relied on the HTBI primer set. TCRdb re-derived calls from the multiplex PCR reads in MiXCR, one entry per CDR3 protein. The sample lists around 300,000 distinct CDR3 sequences; approximately 23% were seen once. Sample: blood. Receptors were obtained from a man aged 25-40 years with Graves' ophthalmopathy.

This clonotype was seen ten or more times. The chain has TRBV20-1 and TRBJ2-1; D gene ambiguous. V dropped 5 bases and J dropped 8 bases, with 16 bases sitting between them. CDR1 DFQATT and CDR2 SNEGSKA come from the germline V gene (reference sequence). The CDR3 contains 13 residues. CDR3 in amino acids: CSAPSNPSDEQFF. DNA for the CDR3: TGCAGTGCTCCAAGCAATCCTTCCGATGAGCAGTTCTTC.

This clonotype has at least ten counts. The chain employs TRBV2 and TRBJ2-3; TRBD2 aligns across 8 bases. CDR1 is SNHLY, CDR2 FYNNEI, per germline. This CDR3 region has 14 residues. V was clipped by 8 bases and J by 1 base; unmatched bases: 5. For the CDR3, the DNA is TGTGCCAGCGGGGGGACTAGACGCACAGATACGCAGTATTTT. This codes for CASGGTRRTDTQYF.

This clonotype showed up many times. This chain connects TRBV28 to TRBJ1-2, with D possibly matching TRBD1 (6 bases). The germline gives CDR1 MDHEN, CDR2 SYDVKM. The CDR3 consists of 12 residues. V was trimmed by 7 bases and J by 4 bases, leaving 10 bases between them. The CDR3 DNA is TGTGCCAGCACAGGGGCAGTCTATGGCTACACCTTC. Residues: CASTGAVYGYTF.

This clonotype was counted at least ten times. The CDR3 sequence is CASSRGGPKDTQYF. The DNA of the CDR3 is TGTGCCAGCAGCCGGGGGGGCCCAAAAGATACGCAGTATTTT. The chain combines TRBV7-2 with TRBJ2-3, with 8 bases that match TRBD2. Per the germline V gene, CDR1 is SGHTA and CDR2 is FQGNSA. Germline trimming cut 5 bases from V and 5 bases from J; bases unmatched to any gene: 6. The CDR3 runs to 14 residues.

The V and J genes are TRBV12-3 or TRBV12-4 and TRBJ2-6; 8 bases fit TRBD2. The CDR3 spans 14 residues. Germline trimming cut 7 bases from V and 3 bases from J; bases unmatched to any gene: 2. DNA for the CDR3: TGTGCCAGCAAAGCGGGAGATGGGGCCAACGTCCTGACTTTC. Encoded protein: CASKAGDGANVLTF.

In this sample, this clonotype turned up many times. The V and J genes are TRBV5-1 and TRBJ2-3; tentatively, D is TRBD2 (6 bases). Per germline, CDR1 SGHRS and CDR2 YFSETQ. Trimming took 3 bases from V and 3 from J, leaving 14 bases between them. The CDR3 length is 15 residues. The chain's CDR3 is CASSYAGSATDTQYF. As DNA, the CDR3 is TGCGCCAGCAGCTACGCCGGGAGTGCGACAGATACGCAGTATTTT.

In this sample, this clonotype turned up a few times. The chain recombines TRBV20-1 with TRBJ1-4, with a weak D call TRBD1 (6 bases). Germline CDR1 and CDR2: DFQATT and SNEGSKA (reference sequence). V was shortened by 2 bases and J by 4 bases, with 20 bases between the two germline ends. The CDR3 sequence is 17 residues long. The CDR3 loop reads CSARKGGQLYGNEKLFF. CDR3 coding DNA: TGCAGTGCTAGAAAGGGGGGACAATTATACGGTAATGAAAAACTGTTTTTT.

In this sample, this clonotype turned up a few times. The chain employs TRBV7-2 and TRBJ2-1; 8 bases map to TRBD1. Germline V lookup: CDR1 SGHTA, CDR2 FQGNSA. Losses at the gene ends were 5 bases for V and 9 bases for J; bases not matched to a gene: 9. The CDR3 consists of 14 residues. The CDR3: CASSVLTGEREQFF. CDR3 sequence (DNA): TGTGCCAGCAGCGTACTGACAGGGGAGCGTGAGCAGTTCTTC.

A note on this clonotype: It may be a read error: a sequence one base away is much more abundant. This chain connects TRBV7-2 to TRBJ2-7, with D possibly matching TRBD1 (6 bases). The CDR3 totals 15 residues. Germline CDR1 reads SGHTA; CDR2 reads FQGNSA. V gave up 4 bases and J gave up 2 bases, with 15 bases separating them. In DNA, the CDR3 is TGTGCCAGCAGCTCCCTGGACAGTTCCCCCTACGAGCAGTACTTC. It translates to CASSSLDSSPYEQYF.

The V gene is TRBV10-3, the J gene TRBJ2-7, with 7 bases lining up with TRBD2. Germline loops: CDR1 ENHRY, CDR2 SYGVKD. V trimming: 6 bases; J trimming: 5 bases; junction bases outside the gene matches: 4. The CDR3 is 12 residues long. The CDR3 DNA reads as TGTGCCATCAGCCGGGAGGACCACGAGCAGTACTTC. Encoded protein: CAISREDHEQYF.

The sample holds a few counts of this clonotype. The chain carries TRBV30 and TRBJ2-2; 8 positions agree with TRBD2. The V and J ends lost 3 bases and 1 base, in that order; junction bases with no gene match: 7. Germline V gene sequence: CDR1 GTSNPN, CDR2 SVGIG (reference sequence). The CDR3 is made up of 16 amino acids. As DNA, the CDR3 is TGTGCCTGGAGACTCGCGGGAGGATGGAACACCGGGGAGCTGTTTTTT. Encoded protein: CAWRLAGGWNTGELFF. The whole variable domain, remainder taken from reference TRBV30 and TRBJ2-2, is SQTIHQWPATLVQPVGSPLSLECTVEGTSNPNLYWYRQAAGRGLQLLFYSVGIGQISSEVPQNLSASRPQDRQFILSSKKLLLSDSGFYLCAWRLAGGWNTGELFFGEGSRLTVL.

CDR3 in DNA: TGTGCCACCAGCAGAGATCCGGGCTCTGGGGCCAACGTCCTGACTTTC. This sequence encodes CATSRDPGSGANVLTF. The chain has TRBV15 and TRBJ2-6; no firm D call. Per germline, CDR1 LNHNV and CDR2 YYDKDF (reference sequence). The CDR3 is made up of 16 amino acids. V lost 0 bases and J lost 0, with 6 bases in between.

V usage is TRBV15 and J usage is TRBJ2-2; D ambiguous. Trimming took off 6 bases at V and 6 bases at J, with 17 bases between the two ends. The CDR3 has 15 amino acids. Germline values: CDR1 LNHNV, CDR2 YYDKDF (reference sequence). Here the CDR3 DNA reads TGTGCCACCAGTTCCAATGGTGTGGTGGCCGGGGAGCTGTTTTTT. Its protein product is CATSSNGVVAGELFF.

The chain couples TRBV6-1 to TRBJ2-3, with 8 bases matching TRBD2. Trimming took 8 bases from V and 0 from J; bases not matched to a gene: 10. Germline-derived CDR1 and CDR2 are MNHNS and SASEGT. The CDR3 has 16 residues. The CDR3 reads CASCKREGRSTDTQYF. The CDR3, as DNA: TGTGCCAGCTGTAAACGGGAGGGCCGAAGCACAGATACGCAGTATTTT.

This clonotype appeared a few times. V is TRBV6-1 and J is TRBJ2-7; 9 bases are a match to TRBD1. Germline V gene data show CDR1 as MNHNS and CDR2 as SASEGT. The V gene end was trimmed by 7 bases and the J gene end by 2 bases; junction bases not matched to a gene: 6. The CDR3 sequence is 14 residues long. The CDR3 is CASTRDRVTYEQYF. The CDR3, as DNA: TGTGCCAGCACCCGGGACAGGGTTACCTACGAGCAGTACTTC.

In its sample, this clonotype was seen a few times. The V and J genes are TRBV12-3 or TRBV12-4 and TRBJ2-1, with 12 bases fitting TRBD2. V was pared by 6 bases and J by 4 bases, with 7 bases of the junction left unmatched. The CDR3 covers 16 residues. The CDR3 region is CASRARLAGEYNEQFF. Written as DNA, the CDR3 is TGTGCCAGCAGAGCACGACTAGCGGGAGAGTACAATGAGCAGTTCTTC.

This rearrangement joins TRBV20-1 to TRBJ2-1, with TRBD1 matching over 8 bases. The CDR3 consists of 14 residues. V was pared by 3 bases and J by 4 bases, with 5 bases of the junction left unmatched. CDR1 and CDR2 (germline): DFQATT, SNEGSKA (reference sequence). The CDR3: CSASGQGAYNEQFF. For the CDR3, the DNA is TGCAGTGCTAGCGGGCAGGGGGCATACAATGAGCAGTTCTTC.

The V call is TRBV20-1, the J call TRBJ1-4; a weak D match, TRBD1 (5 bases). The CDR3 is 15 amino acids. Germline CDR1 reads DFQATT; CDR2 reads SNEGSKA (reference sequence). V lost 3 bases and J lost 0, with 11 bases in between. The CDR3 DNA sequence: TGCAGTGCTAGCCCCAGGGTACCAACTAATGAAAAACTGTTTTTT. Encoded protein: CSASPRVPTNEKLFF.

CDR3 residues: CASSLIVGTGVHEQYF. The CDR3 region has the DNA TGCGCCAGCAGCTTGATTGTCGGGACAGGGGTCCACGAGCAGTACTTC. The V and J genes are TRBV5-1 and TRBJ2-7; 10 bases map to TRBD1. This CDR3 spans 16 amino acids. V shed 1 base and J 5 bases; nucleotides not matched to a gene: 9. Per the germline V gene, CDR1 is SGHRS and CDR2 is YFSETQ.

The chain combines TRBV11-1 with TRBJ2-5; TRBD1 matches at 10 bases. The CDR3 consists of 17 residues. Losses at the gene ends were 3 bases for V and 3 bases for J; bases not matched to a gene: 10. CDR1 is SGHAT, CDR2 FQDESV, per germline (reference sequence). For the CDR3, the DNA is TGTGCCAGCAGCTTTGACAGGGGGCGCCTTCTGGAAGAGACCCAGTACTTC. Its translation is CASSFDRGRLLEETQYF.

This clonotype came up a few times. The chain has TRBV3-1 and TRBJ1-6; the D gene is possibly TRBD1 (5 bases). The CDR3 covers 15 residues. Trimming took 2 bases from V and 9 from J, leaving 14 bases between them. Germline V gives CDR1 LGHDT, CDR2 YNNKEL (reference sequence). The CDR3 DNA follows: TGTGCCAGCAGCCAAAACAGGATCGGAGGTTCACCCCTCCACTTT. Translated: CASSQNRIGGSPLHF. Filled out from reference TRBV3-1 and TRBJ1-6, the complete variable domain reads DTAVSQTPKYLVTQMGNDKSIKCEQNLGHDTMYWYKQDSKKFLKIMFSYNNKELIINETVPNRFSPKSPDKAHLNLHINSLELGDSAVYFCASSQNRIGGSPLHFGNGTRLTVT.

This clonotype appeared many times. The chain is built from TRBV20-1 and TRBJ2-1, with 15 nucleotides matching TRBD2. The length of the CDR3 is 15 residues. V lost 6 bases and J lost 15; bases outside the gene matches: 15. CDR1 is DFQATT and CDR2 is SNEGSKA in the germline V gene (reference sequence). The CDR3 is CSAEQTGLAGGTVFF. The CDR3 region has the DNA TGCAGTGCCGAACAAACGGGACTAGCGGGAGGCACCGTGTTCTTC.

The rearrangement links TRBV4-1 to TRBJ2-1, with 10 positions matching TRBD1. The V gene end was trimmed by 4 bases and the J gene end by 6 bases; junction bases not matched to a gene: 9. The germline CDR1 and CDR2 sequences are MGHRA and YSYEKL. The CDR3 runs to 16 residues. The CDR3 is CASSRMNGQGGNEQFF. The CDR3 DNA follows: TGCGCCAGCAGCCGGATGAACGGACAGGGGGGCAATGAGCAGTTCTTC.

The CDR3 loop reads CASSVPGQGNYGYTF. In nucleotides, the CDR3 is TGTGCCAGCAGCGTTCCGGGACAGGGGAACTATGGCTACACCTTC. The chain combines TRBV11-3 with TRBJ1-2; 10 bases match TRBD1. The ends lost 5 bases at V and 2 bases at J; junction bases unmatched: 5. Germline V gene sequence: CDR1 SGHNT, CDR2 YENEEA. The CDR3 sequence is 15 residues long.

The rearrangement uses TRBV28 and TRBJ1-5; D gene unclear. This CDR3 spans 11 amino acids. Germline V gene data show CDR1 as MDHEN and CDR2 as SYDVKM. Trimming cost V 7 bases and J 9 bases, with 10 bases left between them. Here the CDR3 reads CASNYKGPQHF. The DNA of the CDR3 is TGTGCCAGCAACTATAAAGGGCCCCAGCATTTT.